The 9 T cell receptor beta chains presented below share a single source sample, sequenced in a study of post-analysis software for immune sequencing data. The study, taken as a whole, reports: TRBV5-6, TRBV5-1 and TRBV20-1 belonged to a set of five TRBV segments that were more frequent in patients than controls.

For these receptors, no antigen is known. Carried by the TCR beta cDNA libraries were unique molecular identifiers. In TCRdb, the PCR reads were re-called with MiXCR into one record per CDR3 protein. The table shows roughly 580,000 distinct CDR3 sequences, with 44% occurring only once. Sequenced sample: blood. The origin of the receptors is a girl aged 5-17 years with multiple sclerosis.

The chain links TRBV5-6 to TRBJ2-5; the D is unclear. V was clipped by 0 bases and J by 2 bases, with 8 bases between them. There are 14 residues in the CDR3. Germline CDR1 and CDR2: SGHDT and YYEEEE. The chain's CDR3 is CASSLASIQETQYF. In DNA form, the CDR3 reads TGTGCCAGCAGCTTGGCGAGTATACAAGAGACCCAGTACTTC.

The rearrangement uses TRBV29-1 and TRBJ2-7; 11 bases line up with TRBD2. CDR1 is SQVTM and CDR2 is ANQGSEA in the germline V gene. The CDR3 length is 13 residues. V lost 6 bases to trimming and J lost 2 bases; unmatched junction nucleotides: 3. The DNA of the CDR3 is TGCAGCGTCCGGACTAGCGGGCCCTACGAGCAGTACTTC. Its protein is CSVRTSGPYEQYF.

V gene TRBV12-3 or TRBV12-4 combines with J gene TRBJ2-1, with 7 bases aligning to TRBD1. V was pared by 4 bases and J by 0 bases, with 6 bases of the junction left unmatched. The CDR3 covers 16 residues. CDR3 amino acids: CASSSDRESSYNEQFF. The CDR3 DNA follows: TGTGCCAGCAGTTCCGACAGGGAGAGCTCCTACAATGAGCAGTTCTTC.

This chain connects TRBV4-1 to TRBJ2-1; 16 bases fit TRBD2. Germline V gives CDR1 MGHRA, CDR2 YSYEKL. V lost 4 bases, J lost 15 bases, and 12 bases stayed unmatched. This CDR3 has 16 amino acids. CDR3 nucleotide sequence: TGCGCCAGCAGCCTAAAACCGGGACTAGCGGGAGGGATGGGGTTCTTC. Its translation is CASSLKPGLAGGMGFF.

V gene TRBV9 combines with J gene TRBJ2-5, with D perhaps given as TRBD1 or TRBD2 (6 bases each). V dropped 0 bases and J dropped 1 base, with 10 bases sitting between them. Germline values: CDR1 SGDLS, CDR2 YYNGEE. CDR3 length equals 15 residues. CDR3 coding DNA: TGTGCCAGCAGCGTAGATAGGGGGGTCCAAGAGACCCAGTACTTC. Its protein product is CASSVDRGVQETQYF.

In DNA form, the CDR3 reads TGTGCCAGCAGCCGAAGGGTAGGGCACAATGAGCAGTTCTTC. It yields the protein CASSRRVGHNEQFF. The rearrangement joins TRBV7-9 to TRBJ2-1, with D hard to call. V lost 5 bases to trimming and J lost 5 bases, with 13 bases between them. Germline V CDR1 and CDR2: SEHNR, FQNEAQ (reference sequence). This CDR3 spans 14 amino acids.

This rearrangement joins TRBV30 to TRBJ2-5, with D tentatively TRBD2 (6 bases). Trimming took off 0 bases at V and 5 bases at J, with 13 bases between the two ends. Per germline, CDR1 GTSNPN and CDR2 SVGIG (reference sequence). The CDR3 has 14 amino acids. In nucleotides, the CDR3 is TGTGCCTGGAGTGTCCGAGGACGGGGGGAGACCCAGTACTTC. Translated: CAWSVRGRGETQYF.

This clonotype came up a few times. The chain is built from TRBV20-1 and TRBJ2-7, with 14 bases lining up with TRBD2. This CDR3 contains 14 residues. Per the germline V gene, CDR1 is DFQATT and CDR2 is SNEGSKA (reference sequence). The V segment lost 5 bases and the J segment 4 bases; nucleotides outside the gene matches: 4. The CDR3 DNA reads as TGCAGTGCTGGACTAGCGGGAGGACCTTACGAGCAGTACTTC. The encoded protein is CSAGLAGGPYEQYF.

The V call is TRBV20-1, the J call TRBJ2-4, with D uncertain. The CDR3 has 15 amino acids. V lost 3 bases, J lost 0 bases, and 12 bases lay in between. CDR1 and CDR2 from the germline V gene are DFQATT and SNEGSKA (reference sequence). Here the CDR3 reads CSASFIILAKNIQYF. CDR3 nucleotides: TGCAGTGCTAGTTTTATCATACTAGCCAAAAACATTCAGTACTTC.